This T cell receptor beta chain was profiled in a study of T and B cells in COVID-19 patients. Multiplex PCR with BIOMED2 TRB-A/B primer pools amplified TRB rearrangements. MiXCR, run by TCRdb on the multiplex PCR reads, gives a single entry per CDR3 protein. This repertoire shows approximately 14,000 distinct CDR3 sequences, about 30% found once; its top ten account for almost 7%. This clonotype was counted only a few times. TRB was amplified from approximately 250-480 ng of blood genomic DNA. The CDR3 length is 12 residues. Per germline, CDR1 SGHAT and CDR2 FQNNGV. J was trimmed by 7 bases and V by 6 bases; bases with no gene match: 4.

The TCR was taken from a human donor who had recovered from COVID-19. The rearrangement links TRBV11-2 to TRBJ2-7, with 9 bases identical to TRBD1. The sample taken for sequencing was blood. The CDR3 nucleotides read TGTGCCAGCAGACAGGGGGCTTGGGAGCAGTACTTC. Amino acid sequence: CASRQGAWEQYF.